The 15 T cell receptor beta chains listed next were all sequenced from one sample in a study of blood T cells in healthy people across ages. A second PCR, run for about 7 to 11 cycles, used a sample-barcoded 5' primer plus a J-beta primer mix. TCRdb redid the calling of the 5' RACE reads with MiXCR, one entry per CDR3 protein. This table has fewer than 2,000,000 distinct CDR3 sequences, approximately 32% appearing once. The source material was blood. The receptors here all came from a woman aged 25 to 45 in good health.

The chain couples TRBV12-3 or TRBV12-4 to TRBJ1-1; D perhaps matches TRBD1 (5 bases). CDR3 length: 14 residues. Trimming removed 6 bases from V and 1 base from J, with 12 bases in between. The CDR3 bases are TGTGCCAGCAGGCCAGACGGACAGAACACTGAAGCTTTCTTT. This codes for CASRPDGQNTEAFF.

The rearrangement links TRBV5-6 to TRBJ2-1, with 7 bases matching TRBD2. CDR1 and CDR2 from the germline V gene are SGHDT and YYEEEE. J lost 9 bases, V lost 4 bases, and 13 bases had no gene match. This CDR3 is built from 15 residues. The CDR3 reads CASSLGGWNPGEQFF. CDR3 nucleotide sequence: TGTGCCAGCAGCCTGGGGGGGTGGAACCCGGGTGAGCAGTTCTTC.

The genes are TRBV6-1 and TRBJ2-1, with 9 bases lining up with TRBD1. V lost 7 bases and J lost 5; bases outside the gene matches: 9. CDR1 and CDR2 (germline): MNHNS, SASEGT. The CDR3 spans 15 residues. This CDR3 reads CASTLRTGDNNEQFF. The CDR3 DNA is TGTGCCAGCACCCTGAGGACAGGGGACAACAATGAGCAGTTCTTC.

About this clonotype: Given a much more abundant clone one base away, this may be a read error. The J gene is TRBJ1-5, the V gene TRBV27; D not certain. Germline values: CDR1 MNHEY, CDR2 SMNVEV (reference sequence). CDR3 length: 14 amino acids. The CDR3 DNA reads TGTGCCGGCAGTCCGAGATTGGGCAATCAGCCCCAGCATTTT. Translated: CAGSPRLGNQPQHF.

This clonotype was seen ten or more times. The DNA for the CDR3 is TGCGCCAGCAGCTTACCGACTAGCGGGAGGTACGAGCAGTACTTC. Encoded protein: CASSLPTSGRYEQYF. V gene TRBV5-1 combines with J gene TRBJ2-7, with TRBD2 matching 13 bases. The J segment lost 4 bases and the V segment lost 2 bases, leaving 3 bases of the junction unmatched. The CDR3 length is 15 residues. CDR1 SGHRS and CDR2 YFSETQ come from the germline V gene.

J is TRBJ2-4 and V is TRBV28; TRBD2 aligns across 9 bases. The DNA end lines up better with TRBJ2-7; the J call may be wrong. This CDR3 region has 13 residues. Germline V CDR1 and CDR2: MDHEN, SYDVKM. CDR3 DNA sequence: TGTGCCAGTATAGGCGGGAGGGCCTACGAGCAGTACTTC. Its protein product is CASIGGRAYEQYF.

This clonotype has more than one count but fewer than ten. CDR3 amino acids: CASSEGGKNEQYF. The CDR3 nucleotides read TGCGCCAGCAGCGAGGGGGGTAAGAACGAGCAGTACTTC. This chain links TRBV5-1 with TRBJ2-7, with D perhaps given as TRBD1 or TRBD2 (6 bases each). Per the germline V gene, CDR1 is SGHRS and CDR2 is YFSETQ. Between the trimmed V and J ends, which lost 4 bases and 5 bases, there was a span of 13 bases. The CDR3 is 13 amino acids.

V usage is TRBV4-1 and J usage is TRBJ1-1; D perhaps matches TRBD1 (5 bases). The CDR3 extends over 15 amino acids. V gave up 4 bases and J gave up 3 bases, with 15 bases separating them. The germline V gene has CDR1 MGHRA and CDR2 YSYEKL. This chain's CDR3 is CASSPQAGLDTEAFF. Written as DNA, the CDR3 is TGCGCCAGCAGCCCTCAAGCAGGGTTGGACACTGAAGCTTTCTTT.

The chain recombines TRBV13 with TRBJ2-4, with D unresolved. The CDR3 loop spans 19 amino acids. Between the trimmed V and J ends, which lost 5 bases and 0 bases, there was a span of 23 bases. Germline loops: CDR1 PRHDT, CDR2 FYEKMQ (reference sequence). The CDR3: CASSQTRTNPSLAKNIQYF. The CDR3 region has the DNA TGTGCCAGCAGCCAGACTCGGACGAACCCAAGTCTAGCCAAAAACATTCAGTACTTC.

The chain uses TRBV18 and TRBJ1-1; 9 bases line up with TRBD1. Germline assignment: CDR1 KGHSH and CDR2 LQKENI. Germline trimming cut 4 bases from V and 0 bases from J; bases unmatched to any gene: 6. The CDR3 totals 16 residues. Here the CDR3 reads CASSRRTGDMNTEAFF. The CDR3 nucleotides are TGTGCCAGCTCACGACGGACAGGGGACATGAACACTGAAGCTTTCTTT. The complete variable domain, with remaining parts taken from reference TRBV18 and TRBJ1-1, reads NAGVMQNPRHLVRRRGQEARLRCSPMKGHSHVYWYRQLPEEGLKFMVYLQKENIIDESGMPKERFSAEFPKEGPSILRIQQVVRGDSAAYFCASSRRTGDMNTEAFFGQGTRLTVV.

The sample holds a few counts of this clonotype. The V call is TRBV6-5, the J call TRBJ2-7; a possible D gene is TRBD1 (6 bases). CDR3 length: 14 amino acids. Germline-derived CDR1 and CDR2 are MNHEY and SVGAGI. Trimming took off 7 bases at V and 0 bases at J, with 13 bases between the two ends. This CDR3 is CASTDRYFSYEQYF. Here the CDR3 DNA reads TGTGCCAGCACTGACAGGTACTTCTCCTACGAGCAGTACTTC.

The chain combines TRBV25-1 with TRBJ1-1, with D possibly being TRBD1 (5 bases). The ends were cut back, 0 bases at V and 4 bases at J, with 6 bases in the middle. This CDR3 is built from 13 residues. Germline CDR1 is MGHDK and CDR2 is SYGVNS. The CDR3 DNA is TGTGCCAGCAGTGAATATGGGGGCACTGAAGCTTTCTTT. Amino acid sequence: CASSEYGGTEAFF.

This clonotype was seen a few times. This chain connects TRBV5-1 to TRBJ2-7; 7 bases are a match to TRBD2. Per germline, CDR1 SGHRS and CDR2 YFSETQ. This CDR3 is built from 15 residues. The junction had 5 bases not matched to a gene; V was cut back by 0 bases and J by 2 bases. This CDR3 is CASSLASSGAYEQYF. CDR3 bases: TGCGCCAGCAGCTTGGCCTCTAGCGGAGCCTACGAGCAGTACTTC.

This clonotype appeared a few times. Compared with germline, one end of the junction differs, possibly owing to a read error. V gene TRBV9 combines with J gene TRBJ1-5; D may be TRBD1 (5 bases). The CDR3 is 13 amino acids. Germline V gene data show CDR1 as SGDLS and CDR2 as YYNGEE. This chain's CDR3 is CASSVGGGQPQHF. DNA for the CDR3: TGCGCCAGCAGTGTCGGCGGGGGTCAGCCCCAGCATTTT.

V usage is TRBV5-1 and J usage is TRBJ2-7; tentatively, D is TRBD2 (6 bases). Trimming stripped 6 bases from V and 0 bases from J, with 16 bases between. Germline CDR1 is SGHRS and CDR2 is YFSETQ. The CDR3 consists of 15 residues. CDR3 sequence: CASTAGAGYSYEQYF. As DNA, the CDR3 is TGCGCCAGCACTGCCGGGGCGGGATACTCCTACGAGCAGTACTTC.